This TCR beta chain originates from a study of T cell changes during pregnancy in multiple sclerosis. Libraries were prepared by immunoSEQ multiplex PCR; TCRdb keeps only in-frame clonotypes and omits some of them. This sample carries tens of thousands of clones, over 85% of them seen once, and the ten largest clones take 2% to 2.5%. Trimming cost V 4 bases and J 3 bases; bases outside gene matches: 3. In germline, CDR1 is SGDLS, CDR2 YYNGEE. The CDR3 totals 14 residues. The sample in question was peripheral blood, obtained in the second trimester of pregnancy. The chain employs TRBV9 and TRBJ1-5; 8 nucleotides line up with TRBD1. The source of this sequence is a female donor in good health, enrolled as a control in a pregnancy study. The CDR3 is CASSRTGNNQPQHF. Written as DNA, the CDR3 is TGTGCCAGCAGCCGGACAGGGAACAATCAGCCCCAGCATTTT.